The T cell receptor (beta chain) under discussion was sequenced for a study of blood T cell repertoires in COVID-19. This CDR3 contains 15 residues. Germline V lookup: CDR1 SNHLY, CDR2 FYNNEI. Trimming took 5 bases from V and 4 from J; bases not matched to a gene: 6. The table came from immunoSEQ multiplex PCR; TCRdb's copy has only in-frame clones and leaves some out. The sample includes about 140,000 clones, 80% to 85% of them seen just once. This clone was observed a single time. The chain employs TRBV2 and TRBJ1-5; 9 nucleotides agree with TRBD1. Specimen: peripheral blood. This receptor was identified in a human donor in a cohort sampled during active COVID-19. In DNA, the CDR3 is TGTGCCAGCAGTTCCTCCGGGACAGGGAATCAGCCCCAGCATTTT. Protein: CASSSSGTGNQPQHF.